This T cell receptor (beta chain) stems from a study of T cell responses to AZD1222 COVID-19 vaccine. Between the trimmed V and J ends, which lost 3 bases and 4 bases, there was a span of 4 bases. This CDR3 has 12 residues. CDR1 is LGHNA, CDR2 YNFKEQ, per germline. Sequencing used immunoSEQ multiplex PCR; TCRdb keeps in-frame clones, though not all of them. The table includes about 140,000 clones, more than 90% detected once. The source was peripheral blood, collected on day 0 of AZD1222 vaccination. The gene calls are TRBV4-2 and TRBJ2-1; D call uncertain. The TCR comes from an adult in good health. For the CDR3, the DNA is TGTGCCAGCAGCCATCAATACAATGAGCAGTTCTTC. This gives the protein CASSHQYNEQFF.